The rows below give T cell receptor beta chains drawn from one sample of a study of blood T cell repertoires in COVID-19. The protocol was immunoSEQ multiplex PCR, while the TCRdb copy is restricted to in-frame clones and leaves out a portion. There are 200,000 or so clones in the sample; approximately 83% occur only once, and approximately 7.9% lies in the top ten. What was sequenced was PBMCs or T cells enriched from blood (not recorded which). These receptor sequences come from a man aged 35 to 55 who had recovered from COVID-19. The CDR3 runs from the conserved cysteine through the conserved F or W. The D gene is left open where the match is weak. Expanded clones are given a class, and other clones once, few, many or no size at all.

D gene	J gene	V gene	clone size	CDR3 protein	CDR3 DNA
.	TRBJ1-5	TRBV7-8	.	CASSPGQGNQPQHF	TGTGCCAGCAGCCCAGGGCAAGGCAATCAGCCCCAGCATTTT
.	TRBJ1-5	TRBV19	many	CASSMDSNQPQHF	TGTGCCAGTAGTATGGACAGTAATCAGCCCCAGCATTTT
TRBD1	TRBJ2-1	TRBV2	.	CATRTGGWDEQFF	TGTGCCACCCGGACAGGGGGCTGGGATGAGCAGTTCTTC
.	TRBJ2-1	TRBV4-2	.	CASSQDHQGIYEQFF	TGTGCCAGCAGCCAAGATCATCAGGGAATATATGAGCAGTTCTTC
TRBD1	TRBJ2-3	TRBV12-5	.	CASGIEGTGGQYF	TGTGCTAGTGGGATCGAAGGGACAGGGGGGCAGTATTTT
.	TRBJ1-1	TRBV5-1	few	CASKPDFSTEAFF	TGCGCCAGCAAGCCGGACTTTTCCACTGAAGCTTTCTTT
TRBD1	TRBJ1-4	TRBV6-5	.	CASSPGTGVGKLFF	TGTGCCAGCAGTCCCGGGACAGGGGTAGGAAAACTGTTTTTT
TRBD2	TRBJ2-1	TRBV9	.	CASSIRGTSGYNEQFF	TGTGCCAGCAGCATTCGCGGGACTAGCGGATACAATGAGCAGTTCTTC
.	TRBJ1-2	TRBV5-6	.	CASSFHREEYGYTF	TGTGCCAGCAGCTTTCACAGGGAAGAATATGGCTACACCTTC
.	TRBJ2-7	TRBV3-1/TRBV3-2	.	CASSQQSWAGEQYF	TGTGCCAGCAGCCAACAAAGTTGGGCAGGCGAGCAGTACTTC
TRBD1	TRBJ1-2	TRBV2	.	CASSSDRGLFGYTF	TGTGCCAGCAGTTCCGACAGGGGGCTGTTTGGCTACACCTTC
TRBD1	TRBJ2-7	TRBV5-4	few	CASSLAGQGSYEQYF	TGTGCCAGCAGCTTGGCGGGACAGGGTTCCTACGAGCAGTACTTC